The TCR beta chain under discussion was sequenced for a study of human T cells and chemical hapten exposure. The V segment lost 3 bases and the J segment 3 bases; nucleotides outside the gene matches: 5. The CDR3 sequence is 15 residues long. The time point denotes: patch test 1, 2 weeks after DPC sensitization. Indicated treatment: therapeutic diphenylcyclopropenone sensitization with weekly scalp DPC. Each CDR3 protein is one row after TCRdb ran MiXCR on the RACE reads. This table holds more than 150,000 distinct CDR3 sequences, about 14% found once. The sequencing used whole blood, collected in connection with sensitization to the hapten diphenylcyclopropenone (DPC). The chain couples TRBV12-3 or TRBV12-4 to TRBJ2-7; the match to TRBD2 covers 10 bases. The sequence was collected from a woman younger than 45 with alopecia areata. Some clones in this sample may be carry-over from other donors' samples. As DNA, the CDR3 is TGTGCCAGCAGTTTTTCTAGCGGGAGTAGCTACGAGCAGTACTTC. Translating gives CASSFSSGSSYEQYF.